Below are 30 T cell receptor beta chains sequenced from a single sample in a study of control samples from healthy donors and cancer patients. Assay: immunoSEQ multiplex PCR; the TCRdb copy retains only in-frame clones and omits some. The data contain over 65,000 clones, approximately 94% of them seen just once; the ten biggest clones take up 6.2%. The source material was blood. These receptors came from a woman aged 40-49 years in good health.

The CDR3 nucleotides read TGCGCCAGCAGCTTGGGTGGGGACACCGGGGAGCTGTTTTTT. It specifies CASSLGGDTGELFF. The V call is TRBV5-1, the J call TRBJ2-2, with no clear D. CDR1 and CDR2 (germline): SGHRS, YFSETQ. Between the trimmed V and J ends, which lost 0 bases and 3 bases, there was a span of 6 bases. The CDR3 spans 14 residues.

The chain combines TRBV11-3 with TRBJ1-2; D remains ambiguous. Between the trimmed V and J ends, which lost 1 base and 0 bases, there was a span of 9 bases. CDR1 and CDR2 from the germline V gene are SGHNT and YENEEA. CDR3 size: 15 residues. The CDR3 coding sequence is TGTGCCAGCAGCTTAGTTCACGGGGCTAACTATGGCTACACCTTC. This encodes CASSLVHGANYGYTF.

The chain employs TRBV15 and TRBJ2-7; 8 nucleotides line up with TRBD1. After removal of 0 bases from V and 0 bases from J, the junction contained 1 base not matched to a gene. Germline V gene data show CDR1 as LNHNV and CDR2 as YYDKDF (reference sequence). The CDR3 length is 15 residues. The CDR3 protein is CATSRETGGSYEQYF. CDR3 nucleotide sequence: TGTGCCACCAGCAGAGAAACAGGGGGCTCCTACGAGCAGTACTTC.

This clone was recorded at least ten times. The chain links TRBV6-5 to TRBJ2-5, with TRBD2 matching over 8 bases. This CDR3 spans 15 amino acids. Germline lookup yields CDR1 MNHEY and CDR2 SVGAGI. V shed 5 bases, J shed 2 bases, and the junction held 7 bases outside the gene matches. The CDR3 nucleotides read TGTGCCAGCAGTATTCATGCGGGGGGACAAGAGACCCAGTACTTC. Protein sequence: CASSIHAGGQETQYF.

V and J are TRBV25-1 and TRBJ2-3, with TRBD1 matching over 9 bases. The CDR3 sequence is 16 residues long. Per the germline V gene, CDR1 is MGHDK and CDR2 is SYGVNS. Trimming cost V 7 bases and J 1 base; bases outside gene matches: 9. In nucleotides, the CDR3 is TGTGCCAGCATTATACAGGGGGCTGGCTGCACAGATACGCAGTATTTT. It specifies CASIIQGAGCTDTQYF.

The rearrangement links TRBV6-5 to TRBJ1-2; weak D call: TRBD1 (6 bases). Germline V gene data show CDR1 as MNHEY and CDR2 as SVGAGI. This CDR3 is built from 16 residues. The V and J ends lost 4 bases and 4 bases respectively, with 19 bases between them. The CDR3: CASSSLSQGTFYGYTF. In DNA form, the CDR3 reads TGTGCCAGCAGTTCCCTATCACAGGGTACCTTCTATGGCTACACCTTC.

The CDR3 DNA reads as TGTGCCAGCAGCTTGGGGACAGGGGGCGATGACTATGGCTACACCTTC. This encodes CASSLGTGGDDYGYTF. This chain links TRBV7-9 with TRBJ1-2, with 12 bases that match TRBD1. This CDR3 has 16 residues. V shed 3 bases, J shed 3 bases, and the junction held 5 bases outside the gene matches. Looked up from germline, CDR1 is SEHNR and CDR2 is FQNEAQ (reference sequence).

This chain uses TRBV7-3 with TRBJ1-1; D not resolved. V was shortened by 4 bases and J by 0 bases, with 6 bases between the two germline ends. CDR3 length: 13 residues. Germline CDR1 SGHTA, CDR2 FQGTGA. The CDR3: CASSSLMNTEAFF. DNA for the CDR3: TGTGCCAGCAGCTCCCTCATGAACACTGAAGCTTTCTTT.

The CDR3 reads CASGWGLAGVVEQYF. For the CDR3, the DNA is TGTGCTAGTGGTTGGGGACTAGCGGGAGTAGTCGAGCAGTACTTC. J is TRBJ2-7 and V is TRBV12-5, with 14 nucleotides matching TRBD2. The CDR3 length is 15 residues. Germline assignment: CDR1 LGHNT and CDR2 FRNRAP. Germline trimming cut 4 bases from V and 6 bases from J; bases unmatched to any gene: 5.

The rearrangement uses TRBV27 and TRBJ1-6; D possibly corresponds to TRBD1 (5 bases). This CDR3 is built from 15 residues. CDR1 is MNHEY, CDR2 SMNVEV, per germline (reference sequence). V shed 3 bases and J shed 7 bases, with 13 bases lying between them. CDR3 nucleotide sequence: TGTGCCAGCAGTTTTGGGGGACCGCTAAATTCACCCCTCCACTTT. This gives the protein CASSFGGPLNSPLHF.

The rearrangement joins TRBV7-3 to TRBJ2-1; 10 bases are shared with TRBD2. Trimming took 2 bases from V and 10 from J; bases not matched to a gene: 11. This CDR3 region has 16 residues. The V gene's germline CDR1 is SGHTA and CDR2 FQGTGA. Here the CDR3 reads CASSLSPSGGGHEQFF. The CDR3 DNA sequence: TGTGCCAGCAGCTTATCACCTAGCGGGGGAGGGCACGAGCAGTTCTTC.

V is TRBV5-5 and J is TRBJ2-5; TRBD1 agrees at 7 bases. With 4 bases clipped from V and 4 bases from J, the junction kept 7 bases outside the gene matches. The CDR3 is 14 residues long. Germline-derived CDR1 and CDR2 are SGHKS and YYEKEE (reference sequence). The CDR3, as DNA: TGTGCCAGCAGCACATCAAGGGGGCGAGAGACCCAGTACTTC. This sequence encodes CASSTSRGRETQYF.

The chain couples TRBV12-3 or TRBV12-4 to TRBJ2-7, with 9 bases matching TRBD2. CDR3 length: 13 residues. The V segment lost 6 bases and the J segment 3 bases; nucleotides outside the gene matches: 3. The CDR3 DNA reads TGTGCCAGCAGCAGACTAGCGGACTACGAGCAGTACTTC. As protein: CASSRLADYEQYF.

The rearrangement uses TRBV4-1 and TRBJ2-7; tentatively, D is TRBD2 (5 bases). Germline loops: CDR1 MGHRA, CDR2 YSYEKL. Trimming removed 0 bases from V and 0 bases from J, with 12 bases in between. CDR3 length: 16 residues. CDR3 DNA: TGCGCCAGCAGCCAAGATTCCAGCGGCCACTCCTACGAGCAGTACTTC. Residues: CASSQDSSGHSYEQYF.

The chain has TRBV11-2 and TRBJ2-7; TRBD1 aligns across 7 bases. With 4 bases clipped from V and 2 bases from J, the junction kept 2 bases outside the gene matches. The CDR3 runs to 13 residues. Germline V gene lookup returns CDR1 SGHAT and CDR2 FQNNGV. The CDR3 reads CASSSRGTYEQYF. CDR3 bases: TGTGCCAGCAGCTCCAGGGGGACCTACGAGCAGTACTTC. Supplemented by reference TRBV11-2 and TRBJ2-7, the full variable domain reads EAGVAQSPRYKIIEKRQSVAFWCNPISGHATLYWYQQILGQGPKLLIQFQNNGVVDDSQLPKDRFSAERLKGVDSTLKIQPAKLEDSAVYLCASSSRGTYEQYFGPGTRLTVT.

The genes are TRBV18 and TRBJ1-1; possible D gene TRBD1, 5 bases. V shed 3 bases and J shed 0 bases, with 11 bases lying between them. Germline V gives CDR1 KGHSH, CDR2 LQKENI. The CDR3 covers 15 residues. The CDR3 protein is CASSPRTTMNTEAFF. CDR3 nucleotides: TGTGCCAGCTCACCCCGGACAACCATGAACACTGAAGCTTTCTTT. Filled out from reference TRBV18 and TRBJ1-1, the complete variable domain reads NAGVMQNPRHLVRRRGQEARLRCSPMKGHSHVYWYRQLPEEGLKFMVYLQKENIIDESGMPKERFSAEFPKEGPSILRIQQVVRGDSAAYFCASSPRTTMNTEAFFGQGTRLTVV.

The rearrangement uses TRBV6-1 and TRBJ2-5; no firm D call. The CDR3 extends over 13 amino acids. The V end lost 7 bases, the J end lost 4 bases, and 13 bases lay between the germline ends. The V gene's germline CDR1 is MNHNS and CDR2 SASEGT. CDR3: CASTPQATETQYF. The CDR3 DNA reads as TGTGCCAGCACCCCCCAAGCGACAGAGACCCAGTACTTC.

V is TRBV5-4 and J is TRBJ1-1; D not certain. With 2 bases removed from V and 3 bases from J, the gap between germline ends came to 11 bases. Per the germline V gene, CDR1 is SGHNT and CDR2 is YYREEE (reference sequence). This CDR3 is built from 14 residues. CDR3 DNA sequence: TGTGCCAGCAGCTTAGTGGGGATGGACACTGAAGCTTTCTTT. Translating gives CASSLVGMDTEAFF.

The rearrangement links TRBV7-3 to TRBJ1-1; 8 bases line up with TRBD1. The CDR3 totals 15 residues. CDR1 is SGHTA and CDR2 is FQGTGA in the germline V gene. Germline trimming cut 3 bases from V and 7 bases from J; bases unmatched to any gene: 10. The CDR3 DNA reads as TGTGCCAGCAGCTTTTACACAGGGGGTAAGGGTGAAGCTTTCTTT. This gives the protein CASSFYTGGKGEAFF. The variable domain in full, with the rest retrieved from reference TRBV7-3 and TRBJ1-1, is GAGVSQTPSNKVTEKGKYVELRCDPISGHTALYWYRQSLGQGPEFLIYFQGTGAADDSGLPNDRFFAVRPEGSVSTLKIQRTERGDSAVYLCASSFYTGGKGEAFFGQGTRLTVV.

The rearrangement uses TRBV6-1 and TRBJ2-7, with 9 bases lining up with TRBD1. The trim removed 11 bases at V and 2 bases at J, leaving 13 bases unmatched. The CDR3 totals 15 residues. The germline CDR1 and CDR2 sequences are MNHNS and SASEGT. The CDR3 bases are TGTGCCGGTCTACTGCAGGGACAGGGACCCTACGAGCAGTACTTC. Protein: CAGLLQGQGPYEQYF.

This rearrangement joins TRBV3-1 (or the pseudogene TRBV3-2) to TRBJ2-6; TRBD2 agrees at 11 bases. Trimming cost V 4 bases and J 2 bases; bases outside gene matches: 10. The germline V gene has CDR1 LGHDT and CDR2 YNNKEL (reference sequence). The CDR3 extends over 19 amino acids. Written as DNA, the CDR3 is TGTGCCAGCAGCCCCAGGCAACTAGCGGGGGACGCTGGGGCCAACGTCCTGACTTTC. Translation gives CASSPRQLAGDAGANVLTF.

This chain links TRBV27 with TRBJ1-1; 7 nucleotides match TRBD1. This CDR3 is 13 amino acids long. Unmatched junction bases numbered 1, after V lost 5 bases and J lost 1 base. CDR1 and CDR2 from the germline V gene are MNHEY and SMNVEV (reference sequence). In DNA form, the CDR3 reads TGTGCCAGCAGTAACAGGGGGAACACTGAAGCTTTCTTT. It yields the protein CASSNRGNTEAFF.

J is TRBJ2-1 and V is TRBV6-1, with 10 bases identical to TRBD2. Germline V gene lookup returns CDR1 MNHNS and CDR2 SASEGT. The junction had 6 bases not matched to a gene; V was cut back by 2 bases and J by 8 bases. This CDR3 has 15 residues. In DNA, the CDR3 is TGTGCCAGCAGTGAACCGGGACTAGCGTCGTATGAGCAGTTCTTC. Residues: CASSEPGLASYEQFF.

V gene TRBV7-2 combines with J gene TRBJ1-3; no definite D call. The CDR3 has 15 amino acids. CDR1 SGHTA and CDR2 FQGNSA come from the germline V gene. V lost 5 bases and J lost 0, with 11 bases in between. The CDR3, as DNA: TGTGCCAGCAGCACGGGCCCCAGCTCTGGAAACACCATATATTTT. Amino acids: CASSTGPSSGNTIYF.

The chain uses TRBV7-9 and TRBJ2-1, with D unclear. Deletions cut 6 bases from V and 12 bases from J, with 15 bases between. The CDR3 is 12 amino acids. The germline V gene has CDR1 SEHNR and CDR2 FQNEAQ (reference sequence). The CDR3 loop reads CASSQAPSGQFF. The CDR3 coding sequence is TGTGCCAGCAGTCAGGCACCCTCGGGGCAGTTCTTC.

The rearrangement uses TRBV19 and TRBJ2-1; no reliable D call. CDR1 and CDR2 (germline): LNHDA, SQIVND (reference sequence). V lost 2 bases and J lost 2, with 7 bases in between. The CDR3 has 14 residues. The CDR3 DNA follows: TGTGCCAGTAGTATATCGGCGGCCTACAATGAGCAGTTCTTC. Translation: CASSISAAYNEQFF. The complete variable domain, with remaining parts taken from reference TRBV19 and TRBJ2-1, reads DGGITQSPKYLFRKEGQNVTLSCEQNLNHDAMYWYRQDPGQGLRLIYYSQIVNDFQKGDIAEGYSVSREKKESFPLTVTSAQKNPTAFYLCASSISAAYNEQFFGPGTRLTVL.

This sequence joins TRBV5-4 and TRBJ2-5; maybe TRBD2 (6 bases). The CDR3 is made up of 15 amino acids. The germline V and J ends were trimmed by 2 bases and 4 bases, with 15 bases remaining between them. Germline lookup yields CDR1 SGHNT and CDR2 YYREEE (reference sequence). CDR3 in DNA: TGTGCCAGCAGCTTTGCCGGGACCGGGGGAGAGACCCAGTACTTC. Protein: CASSFAGTGGETQYF.

The V and J genes are TRBV5-4 and TRBJ2-7, with D perhaps assigned TRBD1 or TRBD2 (5 bases each). Germline V CDR1 and CDR2: SGHNT, YYREEE (reference sequence). V lost 3 bases and J 6 bases, leaving 13 bases between the germline ends. The CDR3 has 13 amino acids. CDR3 bases: TGTGCCAGCAGCTCATGGGACCACCTCGAGCAGTACTTC. Amino acid sequence: CASSSWDHLEQYF.

The J gene is TRBJ2-4, the V gene TRBV15; TRBD2 aligns across 11 bases. J lost 8 bases, V lost 4 bases, and 13 bases had no gene match. The CDR3 contains 17 residues. CDR1 and CDR2 from the germline V gene are LNHNV and YYDKDF (reference sequence). The CDR3: CATSTPRLAGQEDIQYF. The CDR3 DNA sequence: TGTGCCACCAGCACCCCAAGACTAGCGGGACAAGAGGACATTCAGTACTTC.

The chain has TRBV2 and TRBJ2-3, with 8 bases lining up with TRBD2. Germline V gene sequence: CDR1 SNHLY, CDR2 FYNNEI. The CDR3 contains 15 residues. The V gene end was trimmed by 6 bases and the J gene end by 0 bases; junction bases not matched to a gene: 5. The CDR3 sequence: CASSGRGTSTDTQYF. The CDR3 DNA sequence: TGTGCCAGCAGCGGGAGGGGGACAAGCACAGATACGCAGTATTTT.